These 16 T cell receptor beta chains were sequenced from one sample in a study of cytomegalovirus exposure and HLA in healthy donors. Some clones are missing from TCRdb's copy, which holds only in-frame ones; the method was immunoSEQ multiplex PCR. Here the sample spans some 140,000 clones, 86% being singletons. The sequenced material came from PBMCs. The origin of the receptors is a man between 18 and 29 years old in good health and CMV-seropositive.

The chain carries TRBV7-3 and TRBJ2-2; 7 nucleotides agree with TRBD2. The CDR3 length is 17 residues. The V and J ends lost 5 bases and 4 bases, in that order; junction bases with no gene match: 13. Germline CDR1 is SGHTA and CDR2 is FQGTGA. The CDR3 is CASSPMAAGVTTGELFF. The CDR3 DNA reads as TGTGCCAGCAGCCCAATGGCGGCGGGAGTTACCACCGGGGAGCTGTTTTTT.

The chain carries TRBV9 and TRBJ2-7, with D possibly being TRBD1 (7 bases). In germline, CDR1 is SGDLS, CDR2 YYNGEE. This CDR3 region has 16 residues. Trimming stripped 4 bases from V and 3 bases from J, with 20 bases between. The chain's CDR3 is CASSPQGGTASYEQYF. The DNA of the CDR3 is TGTGCCAGCAGCCCCCAAGGAGGGACAGCCAGCTACGAGCAGTACTTC.

The chain links TRBV27 to TRBJ1-5; D may be TRBD1 (5 bases). The CDR3 has 15 amino acids. V lost 4 bases and J 8 bases, leaving 18 bases between the germline ends. Germline values: CDR1 MNHEY, CDR2 SMNVEV (reference sequence). CDR3 DNA: TGTGCCAGCAGTTCCCTTCGACAGAGCGGGGAGCCCCAGCATTTT. It is translated as CASSSLRQSGEPQHF.

The chain uses TRBV11-2 and TRBJ1-4, with D unresolved. This CDR3 contains 15 residues. With 0 bases removed from V and 13 bases from J, the gap between germline ends came to 18 bases. Looked up from germline, CDR1 is SGHAT and CDR2 is FQNNGV. Here the CDR3 DNA reads TGTGCCAGCAGCTTAGATCGAGGTCGTCGGTCTTCACTGTTTTTT. This encodes CASSLDRGRRSSLFF.

This rearrangement joins TRBV6-5 to TRBJ2-3, with a weak D call TRBD2 (6 bases). The CDR3 loop spans 15 amino acids. Per the germline V gene, CDR1 is MNHEY and CDR2 is SVGAGI. V dropped 2 bases and J dropped 2 bases, with 11 bases sitting between them. This CDR3 is CASSYAGISTDTQYF. CDR3 DNA: TGTGCCAGCAGTTACGCGGGAATCTCCACAGATACGCAGTATTTT.

The J gene is TRBJ2-1, the V gene TRBV2, with 7 nucleotides matching TRBD1. J gave up 1 base and V 6 bases, and 6 bases lay outside the gene matches. Germline CDR1 is SNHLY and CDR2 is FYNNEI. This CDR3 comprises 15 residues. For the CDR3, the DNA is TGTGCCAGCAGACGAGGACAGGTTTCCTACAATGAGCAGTTCTTC. Residues: CASRRGQVSYNEQFF.

The chain carries TRBV29-1 and TRBJ2-1; a weak D match, TRBD1 (6 bases). This CDR3 has 11 amino acids. CDR1 and CDR2 (germline): SQVTM, ANQGSEA. Trimming removed 8 bases at V and 4 bases at J, with 9 bases between. The CDR3 DNA is TGCAGCATACAGGGTTACAATGAGCAGTTCTTC. It translates to CSIQGYNEQFF.

In this sample, this clone turned up once. The rearrangement uses TRBV6-1 and TRBJ2-7; TRBD1 aligns across 11 bases. Germline CDR1 MNHNS, CDR2 SASEGT. The CDR3 consists of 14 residues. Unmatched junction bases numbered 8, after V lost 7 bases and J lost 6 bases. The CDR3 DNA sequence: TGTGCCAGCACCCTGGACAGGGGGCTAGTCGAGCAGTACTTC. Its protein product is CASTLDRGLVEQYF.

This chain links TRBV5-1 with TRBJ2-3; possible D gene TRBD2, 5 bases. The V gene's germline CDR1 is SGHRS and CDR2 YFSETQ. Trimming pared 2 bases from V and 6 bases from J, leaving 10 bases between. The CDR3 spans 13 residues. The CDR3 DNA is TGCGCCAGCAGCTTCGGACGGAGGGATACGCAGTATTTT. This encodes CASSFGRRDTQYF.

The chain uses TRBV7-9 and TRBJ1-2, with D maybe TRBD1 (5 bases). V lost 0 bases to trimming and J lost 8 bases, with 19 bases between them. This CDR3 has 16 amino acids. Per the germline V gene, CDR1 is SEHNR and CDR2 is FQNEAQ (reference sequence). The CDR3 reads CASSLASGTTRGGYTF. CDR3 bases: TGTGCCAGCAGCTTAGCCTCCGGGACTACCCGCGGAGGCTACACCTTC. The entire variable domain, with the rest obtained from reference TRBV7-9 and TRBJ1-2, is as follows: DTGVSQNPRHKITKRGQNVTFRCDPISEHNRLYWYRQTLGQGPEFLTYFQNEAQLEKSRLLSDRFSAERPKGSFSTLEIQRTEQGDSAMYLCASSLASGTTRGGYTFGSGTRLTVV.

The chain recombines TRBV16 with TRBJ2-7; 8 bases match TRBD1. The junction had 8 bases not matched to a gene; V was cut back by 4 bases and J by 3 bases. CDR3 length: 15 amino acids. Germline CDR1 reads KGHSY; CDR2 reads FQNENV. CDR3 DNA: TGTGCCAGCAGCCGACGGACAGGGCCGTTCTACGAGCAGTACTTC. Amino acids: CASSRRTGPFYEQYF.

The table lists this clone with many counts. The genes are TRBV6-4 and TRBJ2-2; D gene uncertain. Germline-derived CDR1 and CDR2 are MRHNA and SNTAGT. Trimming shortened V by 3 bases and J by 8 bases, and 7 bases separated the two germline ends. The CDR3 length is 12 residues. The chain's CDR3 is CASSDNVGELFF. The CDR3 nucleotides are TGTGCCAGCAGTGATAATGTGGGGGAGCTGTTTTTT.

The J gene is TRBJ2-7, the V gene TRBV7-9, with D unresolved. Germline lookup yields CDR1 SEHNR and CDR2 FQNEAQ (reference sequence). The CDR3 is 15 residues long. The ends were cut back, 6 bases at V and 7 bases at J, with 22 bases in the middle. CDR3 loop: CASSSFRVPSREQYF. CDR3 nucleotides: TGTGCCAGCAGTTCTTTCCGGGTCCCATCACGAGAGCAGTACTTC.

The chain combines TRBV18 with TRBJ1-5, with D hard to call. CDR1 is KGHSH, CDR2 LQKENI, per germline. V shed 2 bases and J shed 0 bases, with 5 bases lying between them. The CDR3 is 14 residues long. The CDR3 sequence: CASSPSDSNQPQHF. The CDR3 DNA sequence: TGTGCCAGCTCACCATCAGATAGCAATCAGCCCCAGCATTTT.

The V call is TRBV7-8, the J call TRBJ2-1; TRBD2 matches at 11 bases. Germline-derived CDR1 and CDR2 are SGHVS and FQNEAQ. The CDR3 covers 18 residues. The trim removed 2 bases at V and 1 base at J, leaving 7 bases unmatched. This CDR3 reads CASSLYLGTSGSYNEQFF. The CDR3 coding sequence is TGTGCCAGCAGCTTATACTTGGGGACTAGCGGATCCTACAATGAGCAGTTCTTC. Together with reference TRBV7-8 and TRBJ2-1, the CDR3 gives the full variable domain: GAGVSQSPRYKVAKRGQDVALRCDPISGHVSLFWYQQALGQGPEFLTYFQNEAQLDKSGLPSDRFFAERPEGSVSTLKIQRTQQEDSAVYLCASSLYLGTSGSYNEQFFGPGTRLTVL.

The CDR3 protein is CASSGQVDEKLFF. Written as DNA, the CDR3 is TGTGCCAGCTCAGGACAGGTAGACGAAAAACTGTTTTTT. The chain links TRBV18 to TRBJ1-4, with TRBD1 matching 7 bases. The junction had 5 bases not matched to a gene; V was cut back by 5 bases and J by 8 bases. This CDR3 region has 13 residues. The germline V gene has CDR1 KGHSH and CDR2 LQKENI.